The 2 T cell receptor beta chains reported below all come from one sample, sequenced in a study of control samples from healthy donors and cancer patients. Measured with immunoSEQ multiplex PCR; TCRdb has only the in-frame clones, and not every one. Among approximately 140,000 clones listed, about nine tenths were seen once. Material for sequencing was blood. These receptors were obtained from a woman in her thirties in good health.

V is TRBV2 and J is TRBJ1-4; TRBD1 matches 10 bases. The germline CDR1 and CDR2 sequences are SNHLY and FYNNEI. The CDR3 runs 15 residues. Germline trimming cut 6 bases from V and 5 bases from J; bases unmatched to any gene: 6. CDR3 region: CASRKRTGGNEKLFF. CDR3 bases: TGTGCCAGCAGGAAGAGGACAGGGGGGAATGAAAAACTGTTTTTT.

The rearrangement joins TRBV24-1 to TRBJ1-4; no clear D. The CDR3 runs 14 residues. CDR1 is KGHDR and CDR2 is SFDVKD in the germline V gene. Trimming took off 3 bases at V and 6 bases at J, with 10 bases between the two ends. CDR3 in amino acids: CATSDGRTDEKLFF. The CDR3 region has the DNA TGTGCCACCAGTGATGGGCGGACTGATGAAAAACTGTTTTTT.